The 24 T cell receptor beta chains listed next were all sequenced from one sample in a study of Ad26.COV2.S vaccination and SARS-CoV-2 variants. Noted treatment: 19 received Ad26.COV2.S at low or high dose, single or two shots; 5 received placebo; per-sample allocation not given. Sampling took place 63 days after the first vaccine or placebo injection. Data came from immunoSEQ multiplex PCR; TCRdb stores just in-frame clones and leaves some out. Of about 410,000 clones in the sample, 70% to 90% were seen once. Sequences were derived from peripheral blood, sampled in a trial of Ad26.COV2.S vaccine versus placebo. Receptors originate from a person aged 18 to 65 who received the Ad26.COV2.S COVID-19 vaccine or a placebo.

The chain couples TRBV4-2 to TRBJ1-6, with D unresolved. CDR3 size: 14 residues. The germline V gene encodes CDR1 LGHNA and CDR2 YNFKEQ. V lost 0 bases and J lost 6, with 6 bases in between. This CDR3 reads CASSQDLVNSPLHF. CDR3 nucleotides: TGTGCCAGCAGCCAAGATTTGGTTAATTCACCCCTCCACTTT.

The chain recombines TRBV5-1 with TRBJ2-2; D may match TRBD1 or TRBD2 (5 bases each). V dropped 0 bases and J dropped 8 bases, with 14 bases sitting between them. The CDR3 is made up of 15 amino acids. CDR1 and CDR2 (germline): SGHRS, YFSETQ. The CDR3 is CASSLAIRGAGELFF. As DNA, the CDR3 is TGCGCCAGCAGCTTGGCGATACGGGGCGCGGGGGAGCTGTTTTTT.

This chain connects TRBV2 to TRBJ1-2; D is ambiguous. The CDR3 is 16 amino acids. V gave up 8 bases and J gave up 6 bases, with 25 bases separating them. Germline CDR1 SNHLY, CDR2 FYNNEI. CDR3 amino acids: CASSLKVGGNYNGYTF. The CDR3 nucleotides read TGTGCCAGCTCTCTCAAGGTCGGCGGGAATTACAATGGCTACACCTTC.

The chain is built from TRBV29-1 and TRBJ2-1, with TRBD2 identical over 11 bases. The germline CDR1 and CDR2 sequences are SQVTM and ANQGSEA. With V trimmed by 7 bases and J by 5 bases, 1 base remained unmatched. This CDR3 spans 12 amino acids. The CDR3 DNA is TGCAGCGCGGGACTAGCGGACAATGAGCAGTTCTTC. Amino acids: CSAGLADNEQFF.

The chain uses TRBV2 and TRBJ2-2; 12 nucleotides line up with TRBD2. Trimming cost V 4 bases and J 4 bases; bases outside gene matches: 4. Germline V gene lookup returns CDR1 SNHLY and CDR2 FYNNEI. The CDR3 loop spans 16 amino acids. CDR3 in amino acids: CASSASSGRATGELFF. In DNA form, the CDR3 reads TGTGCCAGCAGTGCATCTAGCGGGAGGGCCACCGGGGAGCTGTTTTTT.

The rearrangement joins TRBV9 to TRBJ2-2; 8 positions match TRBD2. With 7 bases clipped from V and 5 bases from J, the junction kept 13 bases outside the gene matches. Germline values: CDR1 SGDLS, CDR2 YYNGEE. This CDR3 is 16 amino acids long. The CDR3 DNA follows: TGTGCCAGCGAAGGTTCCCGGGAGGGTTGGACCGGGGAGCTGTTTTTT. This codes for CASEGSREGWTGELFF.

The chain links TRBV25-1 to TRBJ1-2; no definite D call. The CDR3 runs to 12 residues. With 6 bases removed from V and 4 bases from J, the gap between germline ends came to 9 bases. The V gene's germline CDR1 is MGHDK and CDR2 SYGVNS. In DNA, the CDR3 is TGTGCCAGCAGCCTTGGTTCCTATGGCTACACCTTC. Translation gives CASSLGSYGYTF.

The genes are TRBV11-1 and TRBJ1-1; the D gene is possibly TRBD1 (6 bases). Trimming stripped 5 bases from V and 4 bases from J, with 17 bases between. CDR3 length: 15 amino acids. The germline V gene encodes CDR1 SGHAT and CDR2 FQDESV (reference sequence). CDR3 sequence: CASSPRGGIITEAFF. CDR3 nucleotides: TGTGCCAGCAGCCCGCGAGGGGGTATAATCACTGAAGCTTTCTTT.

The chain carries TRBV9 and TRBJ2-3; D call uncertain. Per germline, CDR1 SGDLS and CDR2 YYNGEE. The CDR3 sequence is 12 residues long. With 4 bases removed from V and 1 base from J, the gap between germline ends came to 4 bases. CDR3 sequence: CASSYGTDTQYF. The CDR3 bases are TGTGCCAGCAGCTATGGCACAGATACGCAGTATTTT.

This clone was seen a handful of times. This chain uses TRBV5-6 with TRBJ2-7; D not certain. V was pared by 0 bases and J by 11 bases, with 3 bases between. Germline-derived CDR1 and CDR2 are SGHDT and YYEEEE. This CDR3 contains 9 residues. CDR3 sequence (DNA): TGTGCCAGCAGCTTGGAAAAGTACTTC. Translating gives CASSLEKYF.

The chain recombines TRBV6-5 with TRBJ1-1; D is uncertain. Germline V gene sequence: CDR1 MNHEY, CDR2 SVGAGI. The CDR3 runs to 13 residues. V lost 7 bases, J lost 1 base, and 10 bases lay in between. CDR3 nucleotide sequence: TGTGCCAGCAACGAACGGGGGAACACTGAAGCTTTCTTT. Its translation: CASNERGNTEAFF.

J is TRBJ1-1 and V is TRBV11-3; possibly TRBD1 for D (6 bases). Germline CDR1 is SGHNT and CDR2 is YENEEA. V was shortened by 8 bases and J by 5 bases, with 15 bases between the two germline ends. CDR3 length: 13 residues. The CDR3 spells CASSGQGVTEAFF. Here the CDR3 DNA reads TGTGCCAGCTCGGGACAAGGGGTTACTGAAGCTTTCTTT. The full variable domain, rest sourced from reference TRBV11-3 and TRBJ1-1, is EAGVVQSPRYKIIEKKQPVAFWCNPISGHNTLYWYLQNLGQGPELLIRYENEEAVDDSQLPKDRFSAERLKGVDSTLKIQPAELGDSAVYLCASSGQGVTEAFFGQGTRLTVV.

This clone has just a few counts. The chain carries TRBV30 and TRBJ2-7, with 11 bases aligning to TRBD2. The V gene's germline CDR1 is GTSNPN and CDR2 SVGIG (reference sequence). The CDR3 has 13 amino acids. With 5 bases clipped from V and 3 bases from J, the junction kept 3 bases outside the gene matches. DNA of the CDR3: TGTGCCTGGGCCGGGACTAGCGGCTACGAGCAGTACTTC. Its protein product is CAWAGTSGYEQYF.

The J gene is TRBJ2-7, the V gene TRBV6-5; D might be TRBD1 or TRBD2, each matching 5 bases. Trimming removed 11 bases from V and 7 bases from J, with 18 bases in between. The CDR3 is 12 residues long. Germline loops: CDR1 MNHEY, CDR2 SVGAGI. CDR3 in DNA: TGTGCCGCCAGGAGTGCAGGGAGAGAGCAGTACTTC. This encodes CAARSAGREQYF.

The V call is TRBV24-1, the J call TRBJ2-1; D is unresolved. Deletions cut 1 base from V and 5 bases from J, with 8 bases between. This CDR3 has 14 residues. Germline V gives CDR1 KGHDR, CDR2 SFDVKD. CDR3 residues: CATSDLLGNNEQFF. In nucleotides, the CDR3 is TGTGCCACCAGTGATTTACTCGGAAACAATGAGCAGTTCTTC.

J is TRBJ2-7 and V is TRBV28, with D maybe TRBD1 (5 bases). V was cut by 6 bases and J by 6 bases, with 12 bases left in between. The CDR3 spans 12 residues. Germline CDR1 and CDR2: MDHEN and SYDVKM. In DNA, the CDR3 is TGTGCCAGCAGAGTGCTCACAGGCGAGCAGTACTTC. Amino acids: CASRVLTGEQYF.

Notes on this clone: The same CDR3 arises from other DNA sequences in this sample as well. The chain uses TRBV7-2 and TRBJ1-5; 8 bases line up with TRBD1. This CDR3 is 15 amino acids long. V gave up 1 base and J gave up 4 bases; unmatched junction bases: 3. The germline CDR1 and CDR2 sequences are SGHTA and FQGNSA. CDR3 bases: TGTGCCAGCAGCTTAGGGACAGGGAGGAATCAGCCCCAGCATTTT. Translation gives CASSLGTGRNQPQHF.

To note about this clone: Within the sample, other DNA sequences also encode this same CDR3. The chain is built from TRBV6-5 and TRBJ2-7; TRBD2 matches 8 bases. Looked up from germline, CDR1 is MNHEY and CDR2 is SVGAGI. The CDR3 totals 15 residues. Trimming cost V 2 bases and J 1 base; bases outside gene matches: 4. The CDR3 reads CASSYGLAGSYEQYF. CDR3 DNA sequence: TGTGCCAGCAGTTACGGGTTAGCGGGATCCTACGAGCAGTACTTC.

This rearrangement joins TRBV14 to TRBJ1-3; the D is unclear. The CDR3 sequence is 14 residues long. The V gene lost 6 bases and the J gene lost 0 bases, with 9 bases spanning the gap. Germline-derived CDR1 and CDR2 are SGHDN and FVKESK. CDR3 in amino acids: CASRPTTSGNTIYF. DNA of the CDR3: TGTGCCAGCAGGCCCACAACCTCTGGAAACACCATATATTTT.

The DNA of the CDR3 is TGCGCCAGCAGGAGTTTGATGGGGATCGGGGACACCGGGGAGCTGTTTTTT. Encoded protein: CASRSLMGIGDTGELFF. The rearrangement links TRBV4-1 to TRBJ2-2, with D possibly being TRBD2 (5 bases). V was cut by 6 bases and J by 3 bases, with 20 bases left in between. From germline, CDR1 is MGHRA and CDR2 YSYEKL. The CDR3 is 17 amino acids.

The CDR3 loop reads CASSNRLADEQFF. As DNA, the CDR3 is TGTGCCAGCAGCAACAGACTAGCCGATGAGCAGTTCTTC. The chain recombines TRBV7-8 with TRBJ2-1, with 7 bases that match TRBD2. This CDR3 spans 13 amino acids. With V trimmed by 5 bases and J by 8 bases, 6 bases remained unmatched. CDR1 is SGHVS and CDR2 is FQNEAQ in the germline V gene.

The V call is TRBV6-5, the J call TRBJ2-2; 7 bases line up with TRBD1. Germline V gene data show CDR1 as MNHEY and CDR2 as SVGAGI. This CDR3 has 13 residues. J gave up 6 bases and V 5 bases, and 3 bases lay outside the gene matches. CDR3 nucleotide sequence: TGTGCCAGCAGTAGACAGGGTGCCGGGGAGCTGTTTTTT. Residues: CASSRQGAGELFF.

The rearrangement joins TRBV15 to TRBJ2-7; no firm D call. V shed 4 bases and J shed 3 bases, with 7 bases lying between them. The germline V gene encodes CDR1 LNHNV and CDR2 YYDKDF (reference sequence). CDR3 size: 12 residues. The CDR3 sequence: CATSTGNYEQYF. The CDR3 bases are TGTGCCACCAGCACCGGAAACTACGAGCAGTACTTC.

The chain recombines TRBV5-6 with TRBJ2-5; perhaps TRBD1 as D (7 bases). V was shortened by 2 bases and J by 5 bases, with 10 bases between the two germline ends. Looked up from germline, CDR1 is SGHDT and CDR2 is YYEEEE. CDR3 length: 13 residues. The chain's CDR3 is CASSFRGVETQYF. Written as DNA, the CDR3 is TGTGCCAGCAGCTTCAGGGGGGTGGAGACCCAGTACTTC.